This T cell receptor (beta chain) was captured in a study of identical twins. With template switching, a universal primer site was added, and the cDNA carried unique molecular identifiers. TCRdb itself ran the 5' RACE reads through MiXCR, one entry per CDR3 protein. The sample yields about 890,000 distinct CDR3 sequences, 12% seen once. This clonotype showed up many times. Trimming took 8 bases from V and 5 from J, leaving 9 bases between them. The CDR3 extends over 11 amino acids. The germline gives CDR1 SEHNR, CDR2 FQNEAQ (reference sequence). The same data also contributed to another study, on yellow fever vaccine responses in identical twins.

Specimen: PBMCs. V gene TRBV7-9 combines with J gene TRBJ2-5; tentatively, D is TRBD2 (5 bases). This TCR came from a woman aged 18 to 35 in good health. CDR3 bases: TGTGCCAGCGGACGGAGGGAGACCCAGTACTTC. Protein sequence: CASGRRETQYF.